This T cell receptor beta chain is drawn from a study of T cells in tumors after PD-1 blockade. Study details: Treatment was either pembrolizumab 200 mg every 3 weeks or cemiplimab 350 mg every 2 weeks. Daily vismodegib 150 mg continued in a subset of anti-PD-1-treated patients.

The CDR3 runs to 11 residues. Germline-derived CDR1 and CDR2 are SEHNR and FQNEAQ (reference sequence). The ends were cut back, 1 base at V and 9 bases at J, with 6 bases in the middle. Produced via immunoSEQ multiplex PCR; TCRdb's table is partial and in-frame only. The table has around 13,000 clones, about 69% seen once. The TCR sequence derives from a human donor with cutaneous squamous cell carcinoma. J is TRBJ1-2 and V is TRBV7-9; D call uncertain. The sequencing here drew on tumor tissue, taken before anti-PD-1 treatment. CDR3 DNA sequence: TGTGCCAGCAGCTTAGGGGAGAGCTACACCTTC. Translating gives CASSLGESYTF.